A selection of T cell receptor beta chains follows, all from one sample in a study of cytomegalovirus exposure and HLA in healthy donors. Profiled with immunoSEQ multiplex PCR; TCRdb holds only in-frame clones, not every one. This sample's clone table lists roughly 110,000 clones. Sequenced sample: PBMCs. The receptors stem from a man aged 40-49 years in good health and CMV-seropositive. Each CDR3 is given without its conserved first and last residue.

J: TRBJ2-7; V: TRBV7-8; CDR3: ASSAPRRTSGNRYEQY
J: TRBJ1-1; V: TRBV27; CDR3: ASSLMGAGNTEAF
J: TRBJ2-1; V: TRBV7-9; CDR3: ASSSPGHRRGEQF
J: TRBJ2-7; V: TRBV28; CDR3: ASTRDSVYEQY
J: TRBJ2-7; V: TRBV5-6; CDR3: ASREQGAHLEQY
J: TRBJ2-1; V: TRBV2; CDR3: ASEDSREGLDEQF
J: TRBJ1-4; V: TRBV15; CDR3: ATSGDYEKLF
J: TRBJ1-1; V: TRBV6-1; CDR3: ASSEPTRAF
J: TRBJ2-7; V: TRBV5-1; CDR3: ASSLGPEQY
J: TRBJ2-5; V: TRBV29-1; CDR3: SVEVSVFGGSGVGETQY
J: TRBJ1-1; V: TRBV10-1; CDR3: ASSEVRGNTEAF
J: TRBJ2-1; V: TRBV9; CDR3: ASSLNPLGNEQF
J: TRBJ2-3; V: TRBV5-1; CDR3: ASSSHLTSGMSTDTQY
J: TRBJ1-1; V: TRBV5-6; CDR3: ASSFDLGGMNTEAF
J: TRBJ2-7; V: TRBV12-2; CDR3: KELTRRHEQY
J: TRBJ1-6; V: TRBV6-6; CDR3: ASRPPTANSPLH
J: TRBJ1-1; V: TRBV7-2; CDR3: ASRGDGNTEAF
J: TRBJ2-7; V: TRBV4-1; CDR3: ASSPPGQAYEQY
J: TRBJ1-5; V: TRBV11-2; CDR3: ASSLPTGTNQPQH
J: TRBJ2-6; V: TRBV28; CDR3: ASSTSGRALGANVLT
J: TRBJ2-2; V: TRBV9; CDR3: ASSVSQPNTGELF
J: TRBJ2-5; V: TRBV20-1; CDR3: SGTLQETQY
J: TRBJ2-1; V: TRBV5-5; CDR3: ASTPVLSWNEQF
J: TRBJ1-4; V: TRBV28; CDR3: ASSFRDRENEKLF
J: TRBJ1-2; V: TRBV6-5; CDR3: ASSTGLTGYT
J: TRBJ1-2; V: TRBV5-1; CDR3: ASSQGQGRGYT
J: TRBJ1-3; V: TRBV9; CDR3: ASREGTAGNTIY
J: TRBJ1-5; V: TRBV2; CDR3: ASSVQGTARQPQH
J: TRBJ2-5; V: TRBV5-4; CDR3: ASSPAWRRETQY
J: TRBJ2-7; V: TRBV19; CDR3: ASREGVEQY
J: TRBJ1-5; V: TRBV30; CDR3: AWSVNGQLNQPQH
J: TRBJ2-1; V: TRBV28; CDR3: ASTKQPSNVNEQF
J: TRBJ2-4; V: TRBV29-1; CDR3: SVEGPGLAKNIQY
J: TRBJ2-2; V: TRBV6-1; CDR3: ASSAGRTNTGELF
J: TRBJ1-4; V: TRBV5-8; CDR3: ASSLGTGPNEKLF
J: TRBJ2-1; V: TRBV12-5; CDR3: ASGSPSVDEQF
J: TRBJ2-6; V: TRBV11-3; CDR3: ASSSGSGANVLT
J: TRBJ2-7; V: TRBV21-1; CDR3: ASGYGQAGRPYEQY
J: TRBJ2-7; V: TRBV5-6; CDR3: ASSRGQGAREQY
J: TRBJ1-2; V: TRBV2; CDR3: ASQPGQGYGYT
J: TRBJ2-1; V: TRBV7-3; CDR3: ASSSKPGQGYNEQF
J: TRBJ2-1; V: TRBV29-1; CDR3: SVEPAGGNEQF
J: TRBJ2-7; V: TRBV11-2; CDR3: ASREPGQGTYEQY
J: TRBJ2-1; V: TRBV2; CDR3: ASRETGVYNEQF
J: TRBJ1-1; V: TRBV5-1; CDR3: ASSPRTGSNTEAF
J: TRBJ1-4; V: TRBV19; CDR3: ASIRGTRIGSTNEKLF
J: TRBJ2-1; V: TRBV28; CDR3: ASSTRGSEQF
J: TRBJ2-2; V: TRBV6-6; CDR3: ASRTPRGRDTGELF
J: TRBJ1-3; V: TRBV6-1; CDR3: ASSEQGTASGNTIY
J: TRBJ1-1; V: TRBV4-1; CDR3: ASSHAGTYTEAF
J: TRBJ2-1; V: TRBV5-1; CDR3: ASSFAPAGGSNEQF
J: TRBJ2-5; V: TRBV29-1; CDR3: SVSSGTGSETQY
J: TRBJ1-2; V: TRBV4-3; CDR3: ASSQVTGFDGYT
J: TRBJ2-1; V: TRBV19; CDR3: ASSLTSGRGYNEQF
J: TRBJ2-6; V: TRBV7-9; CDR3: ASSSQAGRSGANVLT